This passage covers 18 T cell receptor beta chains from one sample sequenced in a study of cytomegalovirus exposure and HLA in healthy donors. The repertoire was sequenced with immunoSEQ multiplex PCR; TCRdb's copy has only in-frame clones and lacks some. The data hold 200,000 or so clones, with roughly 82% observed a single time. The specimen was PBMCs. These receptor sequences come from a young man in good health and CMV-seropositive.

This clone was observed a few times. The chain uses TRBV28 and TRBJ2-2; TRBD1 might be the D (6 bases). Germline lookup yields CDR1 MDHEN and CDR2 SYDVKM. V gave up 5 bases and J gave up 3 bases, with 13 bases separating them. This CDR3 region has 15 residues. The CDR3 DNA reads TGTGCCAGCAGTGTAGGGGGACCCCACACCGGGGAGCTGTTTTTT. Residues: CASSVGGPHTGELFF.

The rearrangement links TRBV7-3 to TRBJ2-3; D uncertain. The CDR3 is 14 residues long. V lost 4 bases and J 0 bases, leaving 8 bases between the germline ends. Germline V gene sequence: CDR1 SGHTA, CDR2 FQGTGA. The CDR3 DNA is TGTGCCAGCAGCTCTTCCCTGAGCACAGATACGCAGTATTTT. Residues: CASSSSLSTDTQYF. The whole variable domain, filled in from reference TRBV7-3 and TRBJ2-3, reads GAGVSQTPSNKVTEKGKYVELRCDPISGHTALYWYRQSLGQGPEFLIYFQGTGAADDSGLPNDRFFAVRPEGSVSTLKIQRTERGDSAVYLCASSSSLSTDTQYFGPGTRLTVL.

This clone occurred once. The V and J genes are TRBV9 and TRBJ2-5, with D possibly matching TRBD1 (6 bases). CDR3 size: 13 residues. Trimming shortened V by 4 bases and J by 5 bases, and 12 bases separated the two germline ends. CDR1 SGDLS and CDR2 YYNGEE come from the germline V gene. CDR3 sequence (DNA): TGTGCCAGCAGCTCCGGACAGTCGGAGACCCAGTACTTC. Protein product: CASSSGQSETQYF.

This chain joins TRBV4-2 and TRBJ2-6; D not certain. The CDR3 covers 17 residues. The germline V and J ends were trimmed by 0 bases and 2 bases, with 11 bases remaining between them. The V gene's germline CDR1 is LGHNA and CDR2 YNFKEQ. The CDR3 bases are TGTGCCAGCAGCCAAGATGCCGCGGTGGCTGGGGCCAACGTCCTGACTTTC. It yields the protein CASSQDAAVAGANVLTF.

In this sample, this clone turned up once. The chain joins TRBV19 to TRBJ2-1; weak D call: TRBD2 (6 bases). The CDR3 sequence is 13 residues long. Germline CDR1 reads LNHDA; CDR2 reads SQIVND (reference sequence). Trimming removed 4 bases from V and 4 bases from J, with 8 bases in between. Here the CDR3 DNA reads TGTGCCAGTAGTAAAGGAGGGTACAATGAGCAGTTCTTC. Its translation is CASSKGGYNEQFF.

In DNA, the CDR3 is TGTGCCAGCAGTAGCGGGACCTCCTACGAGCAGTACTTC. The encoded protein is CASSSGTSYEQYF. V is TRBV18 and J is TRBJ2-7; 8 bases map to TRBD2. Germline V gene data show CDR1 as KGHSH and CDR2 as LQKENI. This CDR3 has 13 residues. The J segment lost 0 bases and the V segment lost 8 bases, leaving 3 bases of the junction unmatched. Variable domain in full (rest from reference TRBV18 and TRBJ2-7): NAGVMQNPRHLVRRRGQEARLRCSPMKGHSHVYWYRQLPEEGLKFMVYLQKENIIDESGMPKERFSAEFPKEGPSILRIQQVVRGDSAAYFCASSSGTSYEQYFGPGTRLTVT.

In this sample, this clone turned up once. The chain is built from TRBV15 and TRBJ2-2; TRBD2 matches 8 bases. The V and J ends lost 5 bases and 6 bases, in that order; junction bases with no gene match: 2. Germline CDR1 is LNHNV and CDR2 is YYDKDF (reference sequence). CDR3 length equals 13 residues. CDR3 loop: CATSREGAGELFF. For the CDR3, the DNA is TGTGCCACCAGCCGGGAGGGGGCCGGGGAGCTGTTTTTT.

The genes are TRBV4-1 and TRBJ2-5; D perhaps matches TRBD2 (6 bases). The V gene lost 4 bases and the J gene lost 5 bases, with 17 bases spanning the gap. CDR1 and CDR2 from the germline V gene are MGHRA and YSYEKL. CDR3 length: 15 amino acids. CDR3 loop: CASSRPGKAGETQYF. The CDR3 DNA follows: TGCGCCAGCAGCCGCCCCGGGAAGGCGGGGGAGACCCAGTACTTC.

The rearrangement uses TRBV9 and TRBJ1-1, with unresolved D. Germline V gene sequence: CDR1 SGDLS, CDR2 YYNGEE. CDR3 length equals 14 residues. Trimming removed 4 bases from V and 3 bases from J, with 13 bases in between. The CDR3 spells CASSTQALDTEAFF. In DNA form, the CDR3 reads TGTGCCAGCAGCACCCAAGCCTTGGACACTGAAGCTTTCTTT.

This chain joins TRBV2 and TRBJ2-1; 8 positions agree with TRBD2. The CDR3 is 15 amino acids. The V and J ends lost 4 bases and 5 bases, in that order; junction bases with no gene match: 7. CDR1 and CDR2 (germline): SNHLY, FYNNEI. The CDR3 sequence: CASSVGSGTNNEQFF. The CDR3 DNA follows: TGTGCCAGCAGTGTGGGTAGCGGGACGAACAATGAGCAGTTCTTC.

The chain couples TRBV30 to TRBJ1-1; D uncertain. The CDR3 spans 14 residues. Trimming left V 0 bases short and J 0 bases short, with 8 bases between. Germline-derived CDR1 and CDR2 are GTSNPN and SVGIG (reference sequence). The chain's CDR3 is CAWSVEIMNTEAFF. DNA for the CDR3: TGTGCCTGGAGTGTGGAGATCATGAACACTGAAGCTTTCTTT.

This clone has only one observation. The V gene is TRBV27, the J gene TRBJ2-1; perhaps TRBD2 as D (7 bases). The germline V gene encodes CDR1 MNHEY and CDR2 SMNVEV (reference sequence). The CDR3 has 15 residues. The germline V and J ends were trimmed by 2 bases and 5 bases, with 13 bases remaining between them. The CDR3 is CASSLAGARNNEQFF. The DNA for the CDR3 is TGTGCCAGCAGTTTAGCGGGGGCCAGGAACAATGAGCAGTTCTTC.

This sequence joins TRBV6-6 and TRBJ1-1; D is unresolved. This CDR3 has 15 amino acids. Germline values: CDR1 MNHNY, CDR2 SVGAGI (reference sequence). V gave up 0 bases and J gave up 2 bases, with 10 bases separating them. The CDR3, as DNA: TGTGCCAGCAGTTACTCGGCCAGCGCTAACACTGAAGCTTTCTTT. Translated: CASSYSASANTEAFF.

The genes are TRBV18 and TRBJ2-3, with 12 bases matching TRBD1. The CDR3 spans 18 residues. Losses at the gene ends were 3 bases for V and 4 bases for J; bases not matched to a gene: 11. Germline V gene lookup returns CDR1 KGHSH and CDR2 LQKENI. The CDR3 DNA is TGTGCCAGCTCACCTCAACTGGTGGGACAGGGGGCCGCAGATACGCAGTATTTT. Amino acid sequence: CASSPQLVGQGAADTQYF.

The V and J genes are TRBV7-8 and TRBJ1-5, with D perhaps matching TRBD1 (6 bases). CDR3 length: 18 residues. Looked up from germline, CDR1 is SGHVS and CDR2 is FQNEAQ. Trimming removed 5 bases from V and 0 bases from J, with 20 bases in between. CDR3 amino acids: CASSLVVGGQYSNQPQHF. In nucleotides, the CDR3 is TGTGCCAGCAGCCTCGTCGTAGGCGGACAGTATAGCAATCAGCCCCAGCATTTT.

V usage is TRBV10-3 and J usage is TRBJ1-3, with 7 nucleotides matching TRBD1. This CDR3 has 16 residues. Trimming took 4 bases from V and 0 from J; bases not matched to a gene: 6. Looked up from germline, CDR1 is ENHRY and CDR2 is SYGVKD. Here the CDR3 reads CAISGPGQTSGNTIYF. CDR3 bases: TGTGCCATCAGTGGACCGGGACAGACCTCTGGAAACACCATATATTTT.

The chain combines TRBV19 with TRBJ1-2, with D perhaps matching TRBD1 (5 bases). This CDR3 comprises 13 residues. Germline assignment: CDR1 LNHDA and CDR2 SQIVND (reference sequence). Trimming removed 7 bases from V and 7 bases from J, with 16 bases in between. The CDR3 region is CASNSWGAGGYTF. The CDR3 coding sequence is TGTGCCAGTAACTCCTGGGGCGCTGGTGGCTACACCTTC.

The V gene is TRBV30, the J gene TRBJ2-7; tentatively, D is TRBD2 (5 bases). V lost 3 bases and J 7 bases, leaving 22 bases between the germline ends. This CDR3 spans 15 amino acids. Per the germline V gene, CDR1 is GTSNPN and CDR2 is SVGIG (reference sequence). The DNA of the CDR3 is TGTGCCTGGAGAGATATACTGGACTGGACGGGGGAGCAGTACTTC. Translated: CAWRDILDWTGEQYF.